This T cell receptor (beta chain) appears in the sequencing data of a study of blood T cell repertoires in COVID-19. As for the study in general: Nucleic acid was either cDNA or gDNA, and it came from T cells, B-cell-depleted T cells, or PBMCs.

Sequencing was performed with immunoSEQ multiplex PCR; in TCRdb, only in-frame clones are kept and a portion is missing. The sample lists about 200,000 clones, just under 90% seen once, with 6.2% in the top ten. This CDR3 comprises 14 residues. Germline V CDR1 and CDR2: MNHEY, SVGAGI. V was clipped by 3 bases and J by 10 bases, with 16 bases between them. The chain joins TRBV6-5 to TRBJ2-1; weak D call: TRBD2 (6 bases). Input material: peripheral blood. This sequence was found in a man in his fifties or sixties who had recovered from COVID-19. The CDR3: CASSYFGTPKEQFF. In DNA form, the CDR3 reads TGTGCCAGCAGTTATTTTGGGACTCCGAAGGAGCAGTTCTTC.